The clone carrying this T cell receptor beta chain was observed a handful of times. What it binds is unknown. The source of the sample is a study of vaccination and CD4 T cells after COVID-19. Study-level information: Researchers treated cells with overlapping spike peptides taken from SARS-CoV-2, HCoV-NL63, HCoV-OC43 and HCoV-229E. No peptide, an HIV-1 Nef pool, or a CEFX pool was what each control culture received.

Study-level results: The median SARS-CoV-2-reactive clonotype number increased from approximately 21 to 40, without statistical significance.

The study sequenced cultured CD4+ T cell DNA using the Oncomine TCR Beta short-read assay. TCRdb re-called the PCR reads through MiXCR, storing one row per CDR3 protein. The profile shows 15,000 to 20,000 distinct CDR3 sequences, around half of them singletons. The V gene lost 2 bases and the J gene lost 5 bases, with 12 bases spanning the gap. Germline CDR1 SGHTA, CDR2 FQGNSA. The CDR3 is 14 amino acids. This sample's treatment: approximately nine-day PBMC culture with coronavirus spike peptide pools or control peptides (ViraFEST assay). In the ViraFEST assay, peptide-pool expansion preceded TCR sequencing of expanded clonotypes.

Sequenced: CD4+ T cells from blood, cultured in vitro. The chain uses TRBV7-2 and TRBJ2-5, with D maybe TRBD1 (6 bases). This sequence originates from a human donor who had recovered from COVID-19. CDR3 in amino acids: CASSLTGLFETQYF. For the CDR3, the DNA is TGTGCCAGCAGCTTAACAGGGCTTTTCGAGACCCAGTACTTC.